This T cell receptor beta chain was captured in a study of regulatory T cells in long-lasting Graves disease. Background on the study: The antithyroid drugs taken by newly diagnosed Graves' patients had been used for under 3 months.

Construction of TCR beta libraries relied on iRepertoire HTBI primers and on Arm-PCR targeting CDR3 regions. TCRdb passed the multiplex PCR reads through MiXCR, listing each CDR3 protein once. The sample lists about 430,000 distinct CDR3 sequences; approximately 16% were seen once. The time point denotes: newly diagnosed GD, antithyroid drugs for less than 3 months. The authors made the TCR library using RNA they extracted from PBMCs. These data were also reused for a study on T cells in Graves' hyperthyroidism and ophthalmopathy. That source adds: Patients aged 18 to 65 with hyperthyroidism were newly diagnosed, with duration under 2 months. An initial round of RT-PCR targeting the TCR CDR3 relied on the HTBI primer set. Researchers found most expanded thyroid clonotypes above 0.001 in blood as well.

Sequencing used peripheral blood mononuclear cells (PBMCs), obtained at new diagnosis, from a patient treated with antithyroid drugs. This TCR derives from a woman aged 40-49 years with Graves disease.

The CDR3 DNA follows: TGTGCCACCAGTGATCCCGGGACTAGCGGGAGTCCCGTATACAATGAGCAGTTCTTC. It codes for CATSDPGTSGSPVYNEQFF. The chain carries TRBV24-1 and TRBJ2-1; TRBD2 agrees at 14 bases. The germline V gene encodes CDR1 KGHDR and CDR2 SFDVKD. Losses at the gene ends were 3 bases for V and 4 bases for J; bases not matched to a gene: 10. CDR3 length: 19 amino acids.